This T cell receptor beta chain was identified during a study of CD8+ T cells in alopecia areata. The treatment denotes: oral pan-JAK inhibitor, 5-10 mg twice daily. RNA was extracted and reverse transcribed into cDNA as the sequencing template. Profiled with immunoSEQ multiplex PCR; TCRdb holds only in-frame clones, not every one. The sample has 200,000 or so clones, about 62% seen once. This CDR3 is 16 amino acids long. The germline V gene has CDR1 MGHDK and CDR2 SYGVNS. The V and J ends lost 1 base and 5 bases, in that order; junction bases with no gene match: 7. Source: CD4+ T cells sorted from blood, taken at week 24, from a patient treated with tofacitinib. The chain uses TRBV25-1 and TRBJ2-2, with TRBD1 matching over 7 bases. The clonotype comes from a human donor with alopecia areata. The CDR3 is CASSESGTAHTGELFF. The CDR3 DNA follows: TGTGCCAGCAGTGAATCCGGGACAGCCCATACCGGGGAGCTGTTTTTT.